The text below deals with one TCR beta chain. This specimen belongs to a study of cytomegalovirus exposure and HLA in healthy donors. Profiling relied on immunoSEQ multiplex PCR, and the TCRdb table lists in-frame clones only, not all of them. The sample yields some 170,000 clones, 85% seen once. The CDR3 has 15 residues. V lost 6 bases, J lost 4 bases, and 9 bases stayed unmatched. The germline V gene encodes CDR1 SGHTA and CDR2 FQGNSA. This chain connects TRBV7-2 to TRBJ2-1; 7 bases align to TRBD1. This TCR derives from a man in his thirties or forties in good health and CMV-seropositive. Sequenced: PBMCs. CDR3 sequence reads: CASRSPGQPYNEQFF. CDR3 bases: TGTGCCAGCAGAAGCCCGGGACAGCCTTACAATGAGCAGTTCTTC.